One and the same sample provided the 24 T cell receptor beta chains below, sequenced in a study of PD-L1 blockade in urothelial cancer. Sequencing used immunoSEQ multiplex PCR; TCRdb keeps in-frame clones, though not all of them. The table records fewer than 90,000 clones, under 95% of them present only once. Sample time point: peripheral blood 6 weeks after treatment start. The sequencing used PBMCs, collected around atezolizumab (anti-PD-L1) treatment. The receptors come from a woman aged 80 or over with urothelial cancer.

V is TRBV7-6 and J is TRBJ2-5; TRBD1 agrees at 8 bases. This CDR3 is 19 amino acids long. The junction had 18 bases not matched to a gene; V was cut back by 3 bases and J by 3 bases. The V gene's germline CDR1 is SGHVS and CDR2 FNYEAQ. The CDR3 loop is CASSFASTGVIDSKETQYF. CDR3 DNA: TGTGCCAGCAGCTTTGCTTCGACAGGGGTTATCGATTCTAAAGAGACCCAGTACTTC.

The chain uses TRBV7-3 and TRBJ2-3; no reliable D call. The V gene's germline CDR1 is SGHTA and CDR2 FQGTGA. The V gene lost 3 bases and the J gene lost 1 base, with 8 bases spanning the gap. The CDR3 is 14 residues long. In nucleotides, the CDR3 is TGTGCCAGCAGCTTTCTCGTCGGCACAGATACGCAGTATTTT. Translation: CASSFLVGTDTQYF.

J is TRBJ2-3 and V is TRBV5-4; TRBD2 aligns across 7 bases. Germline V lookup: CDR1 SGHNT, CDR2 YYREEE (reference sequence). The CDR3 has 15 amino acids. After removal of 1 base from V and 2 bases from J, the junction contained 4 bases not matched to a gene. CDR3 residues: CASSLMGLSTDTQYF. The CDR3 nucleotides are TGTGCCAGCAGCTTGATGGGACTATCCACAGATACGCAGTATTTT. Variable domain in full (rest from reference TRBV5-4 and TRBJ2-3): ETGVTQSPTHLIKTRGQQVTLRCSSQSGHNTVSWYQQALGQGPQFIFQYYREEENGRGNFPPRFSGLQFPNYSSELNVNALELDDSALYLCASSLMGLSTDTQYFGPGTRLTVL.

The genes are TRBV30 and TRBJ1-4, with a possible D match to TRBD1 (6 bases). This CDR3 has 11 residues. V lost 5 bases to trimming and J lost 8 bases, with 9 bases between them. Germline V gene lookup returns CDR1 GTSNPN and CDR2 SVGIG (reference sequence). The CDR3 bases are TGTGCCTGGGCAGGGGAAGAAAAACTGTTTTTT. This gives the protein CAWAGEEKLFF.

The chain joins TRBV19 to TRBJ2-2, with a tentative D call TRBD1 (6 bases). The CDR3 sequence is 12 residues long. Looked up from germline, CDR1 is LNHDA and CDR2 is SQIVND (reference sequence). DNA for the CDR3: TGTGGGGCAGGGGCGAACACCGGGGAGCTGTTTTTT. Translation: CGAGANTGELFF.

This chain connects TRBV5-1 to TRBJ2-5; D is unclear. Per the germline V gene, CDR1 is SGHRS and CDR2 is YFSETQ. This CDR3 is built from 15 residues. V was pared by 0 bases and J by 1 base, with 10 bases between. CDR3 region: CASSLVAEPQETQYF. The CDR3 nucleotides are TGCGCCAGCAGCTTGGTAGCAGAACCCCAAGAGACCCAGTACTTC. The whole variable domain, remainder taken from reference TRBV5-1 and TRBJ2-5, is KAGVTQTPRYLIKTRGQQVTLSCSPISGHRSVSWYQQTPGQGLQFLFEYFSETQRNKGNFPGRFSGRQFSNSRSEMNVSTLELGDSALYLCASSLVAEPQETQYFGPGTRLLVL.

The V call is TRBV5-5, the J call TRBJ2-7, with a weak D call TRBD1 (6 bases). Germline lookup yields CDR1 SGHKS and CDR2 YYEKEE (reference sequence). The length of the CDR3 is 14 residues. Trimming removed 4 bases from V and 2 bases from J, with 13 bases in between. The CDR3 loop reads CASSNRQVAYEQYF. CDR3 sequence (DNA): TGTGCCAGCAGCAATAGACAGGTCGCCTACGAGCAGTACTTC.

CDR3 protein: CASSLSSLETQYF. Written as DNA, the CDR3 is TGTGCCAGCAGCTTATCTAGTCTAGAGACCCAGTACTTC. The rearrangement joins TRBV7-2 to TRBJ2-5; unclear D gene. CDR3 length: 13 amino acids. The ends were cut back, 2 bases at V and 4 bases at J, with 8 bases in the middle. Germline assignment: CDR1 SGHTA and CDR2 FQGNSA.

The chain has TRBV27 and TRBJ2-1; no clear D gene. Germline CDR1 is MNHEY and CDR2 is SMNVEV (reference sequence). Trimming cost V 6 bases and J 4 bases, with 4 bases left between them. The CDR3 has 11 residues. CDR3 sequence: CASSQYNEQFF. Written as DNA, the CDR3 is TGTGCCAGCAGCCAATACAATGAGCAGTTCTTC.

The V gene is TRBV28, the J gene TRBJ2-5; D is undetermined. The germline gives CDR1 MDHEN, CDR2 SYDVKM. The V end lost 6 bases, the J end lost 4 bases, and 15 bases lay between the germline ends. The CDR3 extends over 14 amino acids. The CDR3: CASSQSLGLETQYF. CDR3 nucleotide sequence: TGTGCCAGCAGCCAGTCTCTAGGATTAGAGACCCAGTACTTC. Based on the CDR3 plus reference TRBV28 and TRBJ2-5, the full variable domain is DVKVTQSSRYLVKRTGEKVFLECVQDMDHENMFWYRQDPGLGLRLIYFSYDVKMKEKGDIPEGYSVSREKKERFSLILESASTNQTSMYLCASSQSLGLETQYFGPGTRLLVL.

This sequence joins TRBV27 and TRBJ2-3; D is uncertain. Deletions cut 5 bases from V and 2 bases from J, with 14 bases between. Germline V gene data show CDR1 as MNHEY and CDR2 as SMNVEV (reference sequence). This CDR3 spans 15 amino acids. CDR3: CASSNYVTSTDTQYF. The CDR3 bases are TGTGCCAGCAGTAATTACGTCACTTCCACAGATACGCAGTATTTT.

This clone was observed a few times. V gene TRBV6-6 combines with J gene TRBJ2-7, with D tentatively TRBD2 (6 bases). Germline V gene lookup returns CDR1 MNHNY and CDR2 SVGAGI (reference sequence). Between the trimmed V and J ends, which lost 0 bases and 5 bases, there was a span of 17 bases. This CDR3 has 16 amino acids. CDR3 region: CASSYSDRERRNEQYF. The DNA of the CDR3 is TGTGCCAGCAGTTACTCGGACCGGGAGAGACGCAACGAGCAGTACTTC.

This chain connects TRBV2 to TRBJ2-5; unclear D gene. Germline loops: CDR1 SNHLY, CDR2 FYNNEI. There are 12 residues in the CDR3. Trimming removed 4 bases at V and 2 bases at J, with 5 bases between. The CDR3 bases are TGTGCCAGCAGTGTCCTGCAAGAGACCCAGTACTTC. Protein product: CASSVLQETQYF.

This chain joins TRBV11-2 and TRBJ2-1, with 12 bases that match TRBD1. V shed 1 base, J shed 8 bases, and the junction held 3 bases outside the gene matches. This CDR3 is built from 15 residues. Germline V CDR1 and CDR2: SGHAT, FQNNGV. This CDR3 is CASSLGDRGPDEQFF. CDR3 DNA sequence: TGTGCCAGCAGCTTAGGGGACAGGGGGCCCGATGAGCAGTTCTTC.

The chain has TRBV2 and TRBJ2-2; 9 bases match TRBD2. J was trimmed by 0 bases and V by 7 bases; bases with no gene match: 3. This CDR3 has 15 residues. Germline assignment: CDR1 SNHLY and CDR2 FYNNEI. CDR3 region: CASTGGRANTGELFF. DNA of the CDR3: TGTGCCAGCACGGGCGGGAGGGCGAACACCGGGGAGCTGTTTTTT. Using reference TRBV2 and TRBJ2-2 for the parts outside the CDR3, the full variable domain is EPEVTQTPSHQVTQMGQEVILRCVPISNHLYFYWYRQILGQKVEFLVSFYNNEISEKSEIFDDQFSVERPDGSNFTLKIRSTKLEDSAMYFCASTGGRANTGELFFGEGSRLTVL.

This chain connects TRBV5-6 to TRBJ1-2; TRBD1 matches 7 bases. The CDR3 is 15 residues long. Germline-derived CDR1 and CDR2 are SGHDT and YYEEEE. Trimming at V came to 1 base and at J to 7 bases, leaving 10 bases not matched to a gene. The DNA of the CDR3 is TGTGCCAGCAGCTTGATAAACAGGGGTATAGGTGGCTACACCTTC. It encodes CASSLINRGIGGYTF.

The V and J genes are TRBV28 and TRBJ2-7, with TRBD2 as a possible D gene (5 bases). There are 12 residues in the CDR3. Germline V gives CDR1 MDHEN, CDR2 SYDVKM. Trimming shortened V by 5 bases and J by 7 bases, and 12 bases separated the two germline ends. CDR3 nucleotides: TGTGCCAGCAGTCGGACTCTTTTGGAGCAGTACTTC. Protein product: CASSRTLLEQYF.

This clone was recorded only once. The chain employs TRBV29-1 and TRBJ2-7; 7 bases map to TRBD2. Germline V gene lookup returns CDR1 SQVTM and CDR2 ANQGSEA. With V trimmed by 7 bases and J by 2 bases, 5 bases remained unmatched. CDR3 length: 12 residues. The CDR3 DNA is TGCAGCGCCCGGGGGGTTACCTACGAGCAGTACTTC. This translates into CSARGVTYEQYF.

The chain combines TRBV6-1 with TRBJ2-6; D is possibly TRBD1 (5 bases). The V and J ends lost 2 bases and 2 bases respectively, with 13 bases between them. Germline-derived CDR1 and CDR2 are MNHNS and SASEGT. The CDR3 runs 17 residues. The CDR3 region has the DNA TGTGCCAGCAGTGAACCCCGGACAACAACTGGGGCCAACGTCCTGACTTTC. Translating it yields CASSEPRTTTGANVLTF.

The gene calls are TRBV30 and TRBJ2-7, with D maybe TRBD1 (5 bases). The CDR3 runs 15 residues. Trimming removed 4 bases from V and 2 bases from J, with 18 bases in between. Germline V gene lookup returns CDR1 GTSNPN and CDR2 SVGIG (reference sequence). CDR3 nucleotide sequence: TGTGCCTGGACTTACAGGCGGACGCTAGCCTACGAGCAGTACTTC. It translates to CAWTYRRTLAYEQYF. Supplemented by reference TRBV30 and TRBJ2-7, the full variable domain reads SQTIHQWPATLVQPVGSPLSLECTVEGTSNPNLYWYRQAAGRGLQLLFYSVGIGQISSEVPQNLSASRPQDRQFILSSKKLLLSDSGFYLCAWTYRRTLAYEQYFGPGTRLTVT.

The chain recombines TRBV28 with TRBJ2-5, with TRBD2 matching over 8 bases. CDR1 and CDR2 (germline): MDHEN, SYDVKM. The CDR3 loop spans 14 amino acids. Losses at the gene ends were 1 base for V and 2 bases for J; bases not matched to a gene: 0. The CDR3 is CASSLSGGQETQYF. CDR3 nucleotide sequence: TGTGCCAGCAGTTTATCGGGGGGGCAAGAGACCCAGTACTTC.

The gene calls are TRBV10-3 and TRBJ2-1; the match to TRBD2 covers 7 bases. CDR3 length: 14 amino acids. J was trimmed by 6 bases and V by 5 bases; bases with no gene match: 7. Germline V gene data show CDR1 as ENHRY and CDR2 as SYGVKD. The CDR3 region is CAISRGRGRNEQFF. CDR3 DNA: TGTGCCATCAGTCGGGGGAGGGGACGCAATGAGCAGTTCTTC.

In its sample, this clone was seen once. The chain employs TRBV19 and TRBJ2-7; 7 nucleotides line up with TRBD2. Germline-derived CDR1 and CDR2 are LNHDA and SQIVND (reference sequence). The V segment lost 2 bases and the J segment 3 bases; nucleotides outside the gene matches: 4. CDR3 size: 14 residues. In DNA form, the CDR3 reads TGTGCCAGTAGTATAAGCGGGAAATACTACGAGCAGTACTTC. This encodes CASSISGKYYEQYF.

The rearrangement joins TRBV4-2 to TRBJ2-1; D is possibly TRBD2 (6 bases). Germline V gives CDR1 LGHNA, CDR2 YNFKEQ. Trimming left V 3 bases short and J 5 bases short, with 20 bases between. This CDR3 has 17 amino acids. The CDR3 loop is CASSQGGGLPKNNEQFF. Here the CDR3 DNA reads TGTGCCAGCAGCCAGGGGGGAGGCCTACCTAAAAACAATGAGCAGTTCTTC.